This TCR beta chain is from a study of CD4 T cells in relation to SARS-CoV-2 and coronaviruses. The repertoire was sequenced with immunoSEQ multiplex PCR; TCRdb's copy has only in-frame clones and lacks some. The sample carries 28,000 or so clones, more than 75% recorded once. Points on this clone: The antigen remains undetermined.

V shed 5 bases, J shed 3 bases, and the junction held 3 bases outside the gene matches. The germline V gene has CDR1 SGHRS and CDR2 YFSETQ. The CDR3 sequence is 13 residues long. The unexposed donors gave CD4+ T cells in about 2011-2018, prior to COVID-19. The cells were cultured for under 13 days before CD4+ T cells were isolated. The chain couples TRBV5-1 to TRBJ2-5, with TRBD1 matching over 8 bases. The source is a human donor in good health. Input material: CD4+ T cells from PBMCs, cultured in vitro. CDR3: CASRLTGEETQYF. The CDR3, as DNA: TGCGCCAGCAGATTGACAGGGGAAGAGACCCAGTACTTC. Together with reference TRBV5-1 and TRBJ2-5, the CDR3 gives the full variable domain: KAGVTQTPRYLIKTRGQQVTLSCSPISGHRSVSWYQQTPGQGLQFLFEYFSETQRNKGNFPGRFSGRQFSNSRSEMNVSTLELGDSALYLCASRLTGEETQYFGPGTRLLVL.